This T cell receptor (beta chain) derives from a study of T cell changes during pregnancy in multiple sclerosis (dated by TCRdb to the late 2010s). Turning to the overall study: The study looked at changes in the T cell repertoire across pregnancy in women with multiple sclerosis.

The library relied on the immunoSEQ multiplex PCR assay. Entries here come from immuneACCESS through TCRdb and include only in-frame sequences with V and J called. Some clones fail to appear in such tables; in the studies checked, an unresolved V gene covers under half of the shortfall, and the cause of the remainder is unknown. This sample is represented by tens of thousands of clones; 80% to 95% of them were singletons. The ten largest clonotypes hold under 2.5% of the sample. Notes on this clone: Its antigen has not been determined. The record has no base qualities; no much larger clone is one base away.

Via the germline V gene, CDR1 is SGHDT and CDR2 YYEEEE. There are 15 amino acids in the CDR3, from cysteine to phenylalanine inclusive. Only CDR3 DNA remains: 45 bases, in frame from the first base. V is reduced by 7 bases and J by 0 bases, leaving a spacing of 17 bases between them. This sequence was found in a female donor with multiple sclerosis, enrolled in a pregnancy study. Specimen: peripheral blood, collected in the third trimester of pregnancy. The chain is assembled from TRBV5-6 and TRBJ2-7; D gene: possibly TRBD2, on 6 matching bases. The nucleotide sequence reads TGTGCCAGCTCCTCCTGGGCGGGGAGCTCCTACGAGCAGTACTTC. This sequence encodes CASSSWAGSSYEQYF.